This T cell receptor (beta chain) appears in the sequencing data of a study of graft-versus-host responses after intestinal transplantation. The study, taken as a whole, reports: Detection of GvH clones occurred in recipient marrow, and some had their first appearance in ileum or blood. High graft-versus-host to host-versus-graft clonal ratios were found in allografts of patients who had graft-donor T cell macrochimerism. After transplant, early declines in HvG clones were associated with peak levels of circulating GvH clones.

The assay was immunoSEQ multiplex PCR, and TCRdb's table has in-frame clones only and misses some. The sample lists about 6,400 clones; 83% were seen once. Note on this clone: Antigen unknown.

The CDR3 is made up of 18 amino acids. Intraepithelial and lamina propria lymphocytes were isolated from graft specimens. This clonotype originated in a human patient who received an intestinal transplant, so some T cells may come from the graft donor. The sample consisted of ileum tissue, taken approximately 290 days after intestinal transplant. V and J are TRBV12-2 and TRBJ2-4; the table's D call TRBD2 went unverified against the DNA. TRBV12-2 is shown as a pseudogene. CDR3: CASRLGLAGEGTKNIQYF. CDR3 nucleotide sequence: TGTGCAAGTCGCTTAGGACTAGCGGGAGAGGGGACCAAAAACATTCAGTACTTC.